Listed here are 28 T cell receptor beta chains from one sample, sequenced in a study of OX40 agonist ivuxolimab in advanced cancers. Method: immunoSEQ multiplex PCR; TCRdb's copy keeps in-frame clones and lacks some. The sample has tens of thousands of clones, over 75% seen once. The source was CD4+ or CD8+ T cells sorted from blood, collected in a trial of the OX40 agonist ivuxolimab. The receptors were sampled from an adult with an advanced solid tumor such as melanoma, head and neck, liver or kidney cancer.

V gene TRBV28 combines with J gene TRBJ2-7, with D hard to call. CDR1 is MDHEN and CDR2 is SYDVKM in the germline V gene. Trimming removed 6 bases at V and 0 bases at J, with 9 bases between. The CDR3 spans 13 residues. In DNA, the CDR3 is TGTGCCAGCAGGAATAGATTCTCCTACGAGCAGTACTTC. Amino acid sequence: CASRNRFSYEQYF. Full variable domain (missing parts from reference TRBV28 and TRBJ2-7): DVKVTQSSRYLVKRTGEKVFLECVQDMDHENMFWYRQDPGLGLRLIYFSYDVKMKEKGDIPEGYSVSREKKERFSLILESASTNQTSMYLCASRNRFSYEQYFGPGTRLTVT.

The gene calls are TRBV21-1 and TRBJ2-1; the table's D call of TRBD2 was not tested on the DNA. TRBV21-1 is a listed pseudogene. CDR3 length equals 15 residues. The CDR3 sequence is CASSGERSSYNEQFF. The DNA for the CDR3 is TGTGCCAGCAGCGGAGAGCGGAGCTCCTACAATGAGCAGTTCTTC.

The chain combines TRBV4-1 with TRBJ2-3; D gene uncertain. Germline V CDR1 and CDR2: MGHRA, YSYEKL. This CDR3 contains 16 residues. The germline V and J ends were trimmed by 1 base and 1 base, with 12 bases remaining between them. The CDR3 region is CASSQGRVHGTDTQYF. The CDR3 DNA sequence: TGCGCCAGCAGCCAAGGTCGCGTCCATGGCACAGATACGCAGTATTTT.

The CDR3 protein is CASSAAGELFF. The CDR3 nucleotides read TGTGCCAGCAGCGCCGCCGGGGAGCTGTTTTTT. This rearrangement joins TRBV5-8 to TRBJ2-2; no definite D call. There are 11 residues in the CDR3. Germline lookup yields CDR1 SGHTS and CDR2 YDEGEE. Between the trimmed V and J ends, which lost 4 bases and 6 bases, there was a span of 4 bases.

Here the CDR3 reads CASSLRGAYEQYF. In nucleotides, the CDR3 is TGTGCCAGCAGTTTACGGGGGGCCTACGAGCAGTACTTC. The V and J genes are TRBV28 and TRBJ2-7, with 7 bases that match TRBD2. The V gene's germline CDR1 is MDHEN and CDR2 SYDVKM. J was trimmed by 2 bases and V by 2 bases; bases with no gene match: 0. CDR3 length equals 13 residues.

This rearrangement joins TRBV5-6 to TRBJ2-1; TRBD2 is a possible D gene (5 bases). The length of the CDR3 is 14 residues. Per the germline V gene, CDR1 is SGHDT and CDR2 is YYEEEE. The V gene lost 6 bases and the J gene lost 0 bases, with 10 bases spanning the gap. The CDR3 DNA follows: TGTGCCAGCACCAGCGGAAGCTCCTACAATGAGCAGTTCTTC. Residues: CASTSGSSYNEQFF.

This clone was seen more than once but under ten times. The chain has TRBV5-1 and TRBJ1-2; the match to TRBD1 covers 7 bases. From germline, CDR1 is SGHRS and CDR2 YFSETQ. The CDR3 totals 18 residues. Trimming at V came to 4 bases and at J to 4 bases, leaving 19 bases not matched to a gene. The CDR3 DNA is TGCGCCAGCAGCATGGGGGGAAAGAGACAGGGAGGAAGCTATGGCTACACCTTC. This encodes CASSMGGKRQGGSYGYTF.

This chain links TRBV4-3 with TRBJ2-1, with TRBD2 as a possible D gene (6 bases). The CDR3 extends over 17 amino acids. From germline, CDR1 is LGHNA and CDR2 YSLEER. Trimming pared 1 base from V and 4 bases from J, leaving 17 bases between. CDR3 in amino acids: CASSQVHRTTRYNEQFF. As DNA, the CDR3 is TGCGCCAGCAGCCAAGTACATCGGACTACCCGTTACAATGAGCAGTTCTTC.

The chain couples TRBV4-3 to TRBJ2-5; the D gene is possibly TRBD1 (6 bases). CDR3 length: 16 amino acids. CDR1 and CDR2 (germline): LGHNA, YSLEER. V was shortened by 0 bases and J by 4 bases, with 15 bases between the two germline ends. The CDR3 loop is CASSQDFNRVGETQYF. CDR3 sequence (DNA): TGCGCCAGCAGCCAAGATTTTAACAGGGTGGGAGAGACCCAGTACTTC.

The V gene is TRBV5-1, the J gene TRBJ2-2; 9 positions agree with TRBD2. Germline V CDR1 and CDR2: SGHRS, YFSETQ. This CDR3 has 16 residues. The trim removed 7 bases at V and 6 bases at J, leaving 13 bases unmatched. The CDR3: CASQPVVSGSSGELFF. The DNA of the CDR3 is TGCGCCAGCCAGCCAGTAGTTAGCGGGAGCTCCGGGGAGCTGTTTTTT. Full variable domain (rest looked up from reference TRBV5-1 and TRBJ2-2): KAGVTQTPRYLIKTRGQQVTLSCSPISGHRSVSWYQQTPGQGLQFLFEYFSETQRNKGNFPGRFSGRQFSNSRSEMNVSTLELGDSALYLCASQPVVSGSSGELFFGEGSRLTVL.

The V call is TRBV7-9, the J call TRBJ1-1, with a weak D call TRBD1 (5 bases). Between the trimmed V and J ends, which lost 4 bases and 6 bases, there was a span of 9 bases. Germline V gene data show CDR1 as SEHNR and CDR2 as FQNEAQ (reference sequence). The CDR3 covers 12 residues. CDR3 sequence: CASSSGRAEAFF. The CDR3 region has the DNA TGTGCCAGCAGCTCAGGGCGCGCTGAAGCTTTCTTT.

The gene calls are TRBV28 and TRBJ1-4; no reliable D call. Germline lookup yields CDR1 MDHEN and CDR2 SYDVKM. V was trimmed by 7 bases and J by 3 bases, leaving 12 bases between them. This CDR3 spans 14 amino acids. The CDR3 DNA sequence: TGTGCCAGCACCCCTGGAGGAGCTAATGAAAAACTGTTTTTT. Its translation: CASTPGGANEKLFF.

This chain links TRBV21-1 with TRBJ2-2; the table calls TRBD2, which could not be checked here. TRBV21-1 is classified as a pseudogene. This CDR3 has 14 amino acids. CDR3 region: CASDGLARTGELFF. CDR3 DNA sequence: TGTGCCAGCGATGGGCTAGCGCGCACCGGGGAGCTGTTTTTT.

This chain connects TRBV28 to TRBJ2-1; a weak D match, TRBD2 (7 bases). This CDR3 has 15 residues. V was clipped by 6 bases and J by 2 bases, with 14 bases between them. Germline V gene data show CDR1 as MDHEN and CDR2 as SYDVKM. The CDR3 region is CASSPGGATYNEQFF. In nucleotides, the CDR3 is TGTGCCAGCAGCCCTGGGGGGGCGACCTACAATGAGCAGTTCTTC.

This clone was seen just once. This chain connects TRBV19 to TRBJ2-3; D gene uncertain. The CDR3 runs to 12 residues. Germline V CDR1 and CDR2: LNHDA, SQIVND (reference sequence). Trimming took 1 base from V and 8 from J, leaving 7 bases between them. Written as DNA, the CDR3 is TGTGCCAGTAGTATAGGATGGGCTACGCAGTATTTT. It specifies CASSIGWATQYF. Drawing the rest from reference TRBV19 and TRBJ2-3, the complete variable domain is DGGITQSPKYLFRKEGQNVTLSCEQNLNHDAMYWYRQDPGQGLRLIYYSQIVNDFQKGDIAEGYSVSREKKESFPLTVTSAQKNPTAFYLCASSIGWATQYFGPGTRLTVL.

The genes are TRBV15 and TRBJ1-2; 7 positions match TRBD1. CDR1 and CDR2 (germline): LNHNV, YYDKDF (reference sequence). V shed 4 bases and J 10 bases; nucleotides not matched to a gene: 6. The CDR3 is made up of 12 amino acids. CDR3 DNA: TGTGCCACCAGCAACCGGGACAGCCTCTACACCTTC. The encoded protein is CATSNRDSLYTF.

V usage is TRBV11-2 and J usage is TRBJ1-2; weak D call: TRBD1 (6 bases). CDR1 is SGHAT and CDR2 is FQNNGV in the germline V gene. The CDR3 runs 14 residues. The V and J ends lost 7 bases and 3 bases respectively, with 15 bases between them. The CDR3 reads CASTEGGLDYGYTF. Written as DNA, the CDR3 is TGTGCCAGCACTGAGGGGGGGCTGGACTATGGCTACACCTTC.

The chain combines TRBV7-2 with TRBJ2-1, with TRBD2 identical over 9 bases. After removal of 3 bases from V and 4 bases from J, the junction contained 4 bases not matched to a gene. The germline V gene encodes CDR1 SGHTA and CDR2 FQGNSA. The CDR3 length is 15 residues. The CDR3 DNA reads as TGTGCCAGCAGCTTGGCTAGCGGGACTTACAATGAGCAGTTCTTC. Protein: CASSLASGTYNEQFF. The variable domain in full, completed from reference TRBV7-2 and TRBJ2-1, reads GAGVSQSPSNKVTEKGKDVELRCDPISGHTALYWYRQSLGQGLEFLIYFQGNSAPDKSGLPSDRFSAERTGGSVSTLTIQRTQQEDSAVYLCASSLASGTYNEQFFGPGTRLTVL.

The V gene is TRBV6-5, the J gene TRBJ1-2, with TRBD1 matching 7 bases. CDR3 length equals 14 residues. The junction had 9 bases not matched to a gene; V was cut back by 7 bases and J by 4 bases. Germline lookup yields CDR1 MNHEY and CDR2 SVGAGI. The CDR3 loop is CASTSSEGAYGYTF. CDR3 DNA: TGTGCCAGCACCTCATCAGAGGGGGCCTATGGCTACACCTTC.

V usage is TRBV28 and J usage is TRBJ1-6, with D tentatively TRBD1 (5 bases). Between the trimmed V and J ends, which lost 1 base and 10 bases, there was a span of 20 bases. This CDR3 region has 17 residues. Germline V gene data show CDR1 as MDHEN and CDR2 as SYDVKM. CDR3 in amino acids: CASSLLHDREFWSPLHF. The CDR3 coding sequence is TGTGCCAGCAGTTTATTACACGACAGAGAATTTTGGTCACCCCTCCACTTT.

The J gene is TRBJ2-1, the V gene TRBV6-5; TRBD2 matches at 10 bases. CDR1 and CDR2 from the germline V gene are MNHEY and SVGAGI. V was pared by 2 bases and J by 9 bases, with 7 bases of the junction left unmatched. The length of the CDR3 is 15 residues. The CDR3 here is CASSYQAGGIGEQFF. CDR3 in DNA: TGTGCCAGCAGTTACCAAGCGGGAGGGATCGGTGAGCAGTTCTTC.

The chain employs TRBV28 and TRBJ1-5; tentative D call: TRBD1 (6 bases). Germline V gives CDR1 MDHEN, CDR2 SYDVKM. V was trimmed by 5 bases and J by 8 bases, leaving 16 bases between them. This CDR3 spans 14 amino acids. Here the CDR3 reads CASSPPAQGKPQHF. The DNA for the CDR3 is TGTGCCAGCAGTCCCCCCGCGCAGGGGAAGCCCCAGCATTTT.

The chain employs TRBV7-2 and TRBJ2-2, with no clear D. The V end lost 6 bases, the J end lost 3 bases, and 14 bases lay between the germline ends. Germline V gene sequence: CDR1 SGHTA, CDR2 FQGNSA. The CDR3 sequence is 15 residues long. The CDR3 spells CASSRGRADTGELFF. The CDR3 DNA is TGTGCCAGCAGTCGAGGTCGGGCTGACACCGGGGAGCTGTTTTTT.

The chain uses TRBV14 and TRBJ2-7; the D gene is possibly TRBD2 (6 bases). Germline V gives CDR1 SGHDN, CDR2 FVKESK. The CDR3 contains 18 residues. V dropped 5 bases and J dropped 3 bases, with 26 bases sitting between them. The CDR3 DNA sequence: TGTGCCAGCAGCGAAAAAGGGCTTGGGACTGGACCCCACTACGAGCAGTACTTC. This translates into CASSEKGLGTGPHYEQYF.

This clone showed up just a few times. The V call is TRBV7-9, the J call TRBJ2-7; D uncertain. Germline V gene lookup returns CDR1 SEHNR and CDR2 FQNEAQ (reference sequence). Trimming took 5 bases from V and 5 from J, leaving 10 bases between them. The CDR3 is 12 residues long. The CDR3 reads CASSAVSNEQYF. CDR3 nucleotides: TGTGCCAGCAGCGCCGTATCGAACGAGCAGTACTTC. The complete variable domain, with remaining parts taken from reference TRBV7-9 and TRBJ2-7, reads DTGVSQNPRHKITKRGQNVTFRCDPISEHNRLYWYRQTLGQGPEFLTYFQNEAQLEKSRLLSDRFSAERPKGSFSTLEIQRTEQGDSAMYLCASSAVSNEQYFGPGTRLTVT.

This sequence joins TRBV11-2 and TRBJ2-7; TRBD2 is a possible D gene (6 bases). This CDR3 comprises 15 residues. The germline V gene has CDR1 SGHAT and CDR2 FQNNGV. Trimming removed 2 bases from V and 6 bases from J, with 17 bases in between. DNA for the CDR3: TGTGCCAGCAGCTTATCCTCCGGTAGGAGGGCCGAGCAGTACTTC. Amino acid sequence: CASSLSSGRRAEQYF.

This chain links TRBV7-2 with TRBJ1-2; no clear D. This CDR3 is built from 13 residues. The V and J ends lost 3 bases and 9 bases respectively, with 14 bases between them. CDR1 is SGHTA and CDR2 is FQGNSA in the germline V gene. CDR3 in amino acids: CASSFDRSRSYTF. In DNA, the CDR3 is TGTGCCAGCAGCTTCGACCGTTCCAGGAGCTACACCTTC.

This chain connects TRBV7-6 to TRBJ1-5; 11 nucleotides match TRBD1. Trimming cost V 5 bases and J 5 bases; bases outside gene matches: 5. Germline V gene sequence: CDR1 SGHVS, CDR2 FNYEAQ. This CDR3 has 15 residues. CDR3 region: CASSPGTGGYQPQHF. The CDR3 DNA reads as TGTGCCAGCAGCCCCGGGACAGGGGGTTATCAGCCCCAGCATTTT. Filled out from reference TRBV7-6 and TRBJ1-5, the complete variable domain reads GAGVSQSPRYKVTKRGQDVALRCDPISGHVSLYWYRQALGQGPEFLTYFNYEAQQDKSGLPNDRFSAERPEGSISTLTIQRTEQRDSAMYRCASSPGTGGYQPQHFGDGTRLSIL.